This record looks at one TCR beta chain sequence and its context. Here immunoSEQ multiplex PCR was the method, and the copy in TCRdb shows in-frame clones only, minus some. Here the sample spans tens of thousands of clones, around 88% being singletons. The sampling schedule covered blood at baseline, cycle 4 day 1, and cycle 7 day 1. The sample originates from a study of OX40 agonist ivuxolimab in advanced cancers. For the study at large: Patients were treated with ivuxolimab, an agonistic anti-OX40 (CD134) antibody. A diagnosis of hepatocellular carcinoma, melanoma, renal cell or head and neck cancer was present in dose-escalation patients.

Per germline, CDR1 SEHNR and CDR2 FQNEAQ (reference sequence). The trim removed 4 bases at V and 0 bases at J, leaving 7 bases unmatched. The CDR3 has 16 amino acids. The sample consisted of CD4+ or CD8+ T cells sorted from blood, taken in a trial of the OX40 agonist ivuxolimab. The receptor was derived from an adult with an advanced solid tumor such as melanoma, head and neck, liver or kidney cancer. The chain recombines TRBV7-9 with TRBJ1-2; 8 bases line up with TRBD1. The CDR3 is CASSSGQGLANYGYTF. The CDR3 bases are TGTGCCAGCAGCTCAGGACAGGGCTTGGCTAACTATGGCTACACCTTC.